The sample holds many counts of the clone carrying this T cell receptor beta chain. Its specificity is not known. This CDR3 is built from 15 residues. The germline V gene has CDR1 SGHTA and CDR2 FQGNSA. The ends lost 11 bases at V and 9 bases at J; junction bases unmatched: 19. This entry comes from a study of T cell repertoires in cytomegalovirus infection. The wider study: Indications came from public TCR beta signatures; they pointed to CMV infection and to a matching HLA type. Study-wide results and caveats: Cumulative frequency of public TCR beta families picked out carriers of CMV plus the relevant HLA. The ex vivo response was dominated by HLA-C-restricted CMV-specific TCR beta clonotypes.

MiXCR was run by TCRdb on the reads, yielding one entry per CDR3 protein. This table holds hundreds of thousands of distinct CDR3 sequences, roughly 9.3% found once. This clonotype was sampled from a human donor in good health (CMV status not recorded). Some clones in this sample may be carry-over from other donors' samples. The chain couples TRBV7-2 to TRBJ2-5, with TRBD2 identical over 9 bases. The sequenced sample was PBMCs. The DNA of the CDR3 is TGTGCCCTTACCGCCTTCATAGCTAGCGGGGCTCCCCAGTACTTC. It yields the protein CALTAFIASGAPQYF. Full variable domain (rest looked up from reference TRBV7-2 and TRBJ2-5): GAGVSQSPSNKVTEKGKDVELRCDPISGHTALYWYRQSLGQGLEFLIYFQGNSAPDKSGLPSDRFSAERTGGSVSTLTIQRTQQEDSAVYLCALTAFIASGAPQYFGPGTRLLVL.